Below are 22 T cell receptor beta chains sequenced from a single sample in a study of blood T cell repertoires in COVID-19. Assay: immunoSEQ multiplex PCR; the TCRdb copy retains only in-frame clones and omits some. The sample carries approximately 300,000 clones, roughly 86% recorded once. The sequenced material came from PBMCs or T cells enriched from blood (not recorded which). The receptors originated from a woman aged 30 to 39 who had recovered from COVID-19.

The V gene is TRBV7-6, the J gene TRBJ2-7; weak D call: TRBD1 (6 bases). Germline-derived CDR1 and CDR2 are SGHVS and FNYEAQ. The germline V and J ends were trimmed by 1 base and 3 bases, with 22 bases remaining between them. The CDR3 runs to 18 residues. CDR3 bases: TGTGCCAGCAGCTTAGACCCAGGGGTGCAAGAAGTGAACTACGAGCAGTACTTC. This translates into CASSLDPGVQEVNYEQYF.

The V call is TRBV27, the J call TRBJ1-1, with a possible D match to TRBD1 (6 bases). This CDR3 spans 12 amino acids. V was pared by 6 bases and J by 3 bases, with 8 bases between. In germline, CDR1 is MNHEY, CDR2 SMNVEV (reference sequence). In nucleotides, the CDR3 is TGTGCCAGCAGCGGACAGTACACTGAAGCTTTCTTT. It is translated as CASSGQYTEAFF.

The chain employs TRBV11-2 and TRBJ2-1; weak D call: TRBD2 (5 bases). The germline CDR1 and CDR2 sequences are SGHAT and FQNNGV. With 8 bases removed from V and 9 bases from J, the gap between germline ends came to 20 bases. The length of the CDR3 is 14 residues. The CDR3: CASRGWTGVGEQFF. The CDR3 region has the DNA TGTGCCAGCCGGGGTTGGACCGGCGTGGGTGAGCAGTTCTTC.

The CDR3 region has the DNA TGCGCCAGCAGCCTCTTTACGGACAGTTCTACGCAGCAGTACTTC. It codes for CASSLFTDSSTQQYF. The V gene is TRBV4-1, the J gene TRBJ2-7; D might be TRBD1 (6 bases). This CDR3 is 15 amino acids long. Trimming pared 4 bases from V and 8 bases from J, leaving 21 bases between. CDR1 is MGHRA, CDR2 YSYEKL, per germline.

V and J are TRBV28 and TRBJ2-6; possibly TRBD2 for D (6 bases). The CDR3 is 15 residues long. Trimming stripped 2 bases from V and 2 bases from J, with 7 bases between. Germline values: CDR1 MDHEN, CDR2 SYDVKM. The CDR3 DNA reads as TGTGCCAGCAGTTTAGGGGGGACTGGGGCCAACGTCCTGACTTTC. Encoded protein: CASSLGGTGANVLTF.

The J gene is TRBJ1-5, the V gene TRBV30; tentative D call: TRBD1 (5 bases). The germline V gene has CDR1 GTSNPN and CDR2 SVGIG (reference sequence). With 0 bases removed from V and 6 bases from J, the gap between germline ends came to 9 bases. The CDR3 sequence is 13 residues long. The DNA of the CDR3 is TGTGCCTGGAGTGTAAACGGGGGTCAGCCCCAGCATTTT. Its protein is CAWSVNGGQPQHF.

This chain connects TRBV18 to TRBJ1-5, with TRBD1 as a possible D gene (6 bases). CDR3 length: 14 amino acids. CDR1 is KGHSH and CDR2 is LQKENI in the germline V gene. V was cut by 2 bases and J by 5 bases, with 10 bases left in between. CDR3 bases: TGTGCCAGCTCACCAGACAGGAGTTATCAGCCCCAGCATTTT. It yields the protein CASSPDRSYQPQHF. Drawing the rest from reference TRBV18 and TRBJ1-5, the complete variable domain is NAGVMQNPRHLVRRRGQEARLRCSPMKGHSHVYWYRQLPEEGLKFMVYLQKENIIDESGMPKERFSAEFPKEGPSILRIQQVVRGDSAAYFCASSPDRSYQPQHFGDGTRLSIL.

The chain carries TRBV2 and TRBJ2-5, with 7 positions matching TRBD2. The CDR3 is 11 residues long. V shed 11 bases and J 2 bases; nucleotides not matched to a gene: 2. CDR1 and CDR2 from the germline V gene are SNHLY and FYNNEI. CDR3 sequence: CAGSGQETQYF. Here the CDR3 DNA reads TGTGCCGGTAGCGGGCAAGAGACCCAGTACTTC.

The V gene is TRBV3-1 (or the pseudogene TRBV3-2), the J gene TRBJ1-5, with D unclear. The V end was cut by 1 base, the J end by 1 base, with 5 bases between. This CDR3 comprises 14 residues. Looked up from germline, CDR1 is LGHDT and CDR2 is YNNKEL (reference sequence). The CDR3 region has the DNA TGTGCCAGCAGCCAAGGACACAGCAATCAGCCCCAGCATTTT. This sequence encodes CASSQGHSNQPQHF.

The table lists this clone with a count of one. This rearrangement joins TRBV30 to TRBJ2-2, with D tentatively TRBD1 (5 bases). V lost 2 bases and J 4 bases, leaving 11 bases between the germline ends. The CDR3 has 14 amino acids. Germline V gives CDR1 GTSNPN, CDR2 SVGIG (reference sequence). CDR3 coding DNA: TGTGCCTGGAGTCCAGGACACTCCACCGGGGAGCTGTTTTTT. Residues: CAWSPGHSTGELFF.

This rearrangement joins TRBV7-9 to TRBJ1-2; D is possibly TRBD1 (6 bases). V gave up 1 base and J gave up 7 bases, with 16 bases separating them. Looked up from germline, CDR1 is SEHNR and CDR2 is FQNEAQ (reference sequence). The CDR3 spans 15 residues. The CDR3 spells CASSLEYSSTGGYTF. The CDR3 region has the DNA TGTGCCAGCAGCTTAGAGTACTCTTCGACAGGTGGCTACACCTTC.

On this clone itself: Its ends do not fully match the called genes, so a read error is possible. V and J are TRBV7-7 and TRBJ2-3; 11 bases match TRBD1. Germline CDR1 SSHAT, CDR2 FNYEAQ (reference sequence). The CDR3 is made up of 15 amino acids. The CDR3 DNA reads as TGTGCTAGCAGCGCCGGGACAGGGGGACCAGATACGCAGTATTTT. It translates to CASSAGTGGPDTQYF.

The chain uses TRBV7-9 and TRBJ1-2; TRBD1 matches at 10 bases. CDR3 length: 14 residues. CDR1 is SEHNR and CDR2 is FQNEAQ in the germline V gene (reference sequence). The trim removed 4 bases at V and 7 bases at J, leaving 6 bases unmatched. The CDR3 bases are TGTGCCAGCAGCTCCGGGACAGGGGACCCTGGCTACACCTTC. Residues: CASSSGTGDPGYTF.

The chain joins TRBV11-2 to TRBJ2-1; D perhaps matches TRBD2 (6 bases). This CDR3 contains 11 residues. Trimming took off 5 bases at V and 11 bases at J, with 10 bases between the two ends. Germline CDR1 reads SGHAT; CDR2 reads FQNNGV. The DNA of the CDR3 is TGTGCCAGCAGCCACGGGACTCAGCAGTTCTTC. This sequence encodes CASSHGTQQFF.

The chain joins TRBV18 to TRBJ1-1, with D possibly TRBD1 on 5 matching bases. This CDR3 spans 15 amino acids. Germline CDR1 reads KGHSH; CDR2 reads LQKENI. V was trimmed by 0 bases and J by 6 bases, leaving 14 bases between them. The CDR3 coding sequence is TGTGCCAGCTCACCACCGTCGTTAGGGGTACCTGAAGCTTTCTTT. Its protein product is CASSPPSLGVPEAFF.

The chain recombines TRBV28 with TRBJ1-1; maybe TRBD1 (5 bases). Germline-derived CDR1 and CDR2 are MDHEN and SYDVKM. Trimming left V 5 bases short and J 6 bases short, with 16 bases between. The CDR3 spans 14 residues. In DNA form, the CDR3 reads TGTGCCAGCAGTGGAGCCGGGACTCAAGCTGAAGCTTTCTTT. Encoded protein: CASSGAGTQAEAFF.

The chain carries TRBV15 and TRBJ1-1, with TRBD1 matching 8 bases. Germline values: CDR1 LNHNV, CDR2 YYDKDF (reference sequence). The CDR3 is 13 amino acids. Trimming cost V 0 bases and J 11 bases; bases outside gene matches: 5. The CDR3 region has the DNA TGTGCCACCAGCAGAGAGGACAGGGTGTCGGCTTTCTTT. It specifies CATSREDRVSAFF.

The gene calls are TRBV23-1 and TRBJ1-5, with TRBD1 matching over 8 bases. TRBV23-1 belongs to the ORF category, with a function that is uncertain. J was trimmed by 4 bases and V by 6 bases; bases with no gene match: 14. This CDR3 has 17 amino acids. Here the CDR3 DNA reads TGCGCCAGCAGAGAGGGACAGGAGAGGGATAGGAATCAGCCCCAGCATTTT. It is translated as CASREGQERDRNQPQHF.

The chain employs TRBV3-1 (or the pseudogene TRBV3-2) and TRBJ1-5; the D is unclear. The V end lost 4 bases, the J end lost 4 bases, and 8 bases lay between the germline ends. The CDR3 totals 13 residues. In germline, CDR1 is LGHDT, CDR2 YNNKEL (reference sequence). The CDR3 region has the DNA TGTGCCAGCAGCCCCGGGGTGAATCAGCCCCAGCATTTT. Translated: CASSPGVNQPQHF.

The chain carries TRBV6-1 and TRBJ1-3; D remains ambiguous. The CDR3 is 15 amino acids. Germline V gives CDR1 MNHNS, CDR2 SASEGT. Trimming removed 2 bases from V and 0 bases from J, with 8 bases in between. The CDR3 sequence is CASSEFPSSGNTIYF. As DNA, the CDR3 is TGTGCCAGCAGTGAATTCCCCAGCTCTGGAAACACCATATATTTT.

Notes on this clone: Other DNA sequences in this sample translate to the same CDR3. V gene TRBV5-4 combines with J gene TRBJ2-3, with 8 positions matching TRBD2. V was clipped by 0 bases and J by 2 bases; unmatched bases: 2. The CDR3 runs to 15 residues. CDR1 and CDR2 from the germline V gene are SGHNT and YYREEE (reference sequence). The CDR3 DNA follows: TGTGCCAGCAGCTTGGTGCGGGGGGACACAGATACGCAGTATTTT. Translated: CASSLVRGDTDTQYF.

The chain combines TRBV12-3 or TRBV12-4 with TRBJ1-1; TRBD1 might be the D (6 bases). Trimming pared 6 bases from V and 0 bases from J, leaving 8 bases between. This CDR3 is built from 13 residues. In nucleotides, the CDR3 is TGTGCCAGCAGCCGGGACATGAACACTGAAGCTTTCTTT. This translates into CASSRDMNTEAFF.